These T cell receptor beta chains were read from a single sample in a study of chemoradiotherapy in HPV16-positive cancers. Sequencing was performed with immunoSEQ multiplex PCR; in TCRdb, only in-frame clones are kept and a portion is missing. The sample consists of 1,500 to 2,000 clones, about 76% of them appearing once. Here the sequenced sample was tumor tissue, taken from a patient who underwent chemoradiotherapy. These receptors originate from a human donor with HPV-associated anogenital cancer. Each CDR3 is given with its conserved first and last residue. D genes are given only for firm matches.

J gene	V gene	D gene	CDR3 DNA	CDR3 protein
TRBJ1-6	TRBV6-6	TRBD1	TGTGCCAGCGTGGCAGGGGGCAATTCACCCCTCCACTTT	CASVAGGNSPLHF
TRBJ2-1	TRBV11-3	-	TGTGCCAGCAGCTTAGATGATTGGCCGGTCAATGAGCAGTTCTTC	CASSLDDWPVNEQFF
TRBJ2-1	TRBV29-1	TRBD2	TGCAGCGTTGATGGGCTAGCGGTTACTGAGCAGTTCTTC	CSVDGLAVTEQFF
TRBJ2-7	TRBV2	TRBD1	TGTGCCAGCAGGGCCGGGACAGGGTCCTACGAGCAGTACTTC	CASRAGTGSYEQYF
TRBJ1-5	TRBV27	-	TGTGCCAGCAGTTTAAATGGAAACAATCAGCCCCAGCATTTT	CASSLNGNNQPQHF
TRBJ2-1	TRBV30	TRBD1	TGTGCCTGGAGTTCCGGGACAGGGGGTTTGAATGAGCAGTTCTTC	CAWSSGTGGLNEQFF
TRBJ2-6	TRBV4-2	-	TGTGCCAGCAGCCAAGCGAGAGGGTCAAACGTCCTGACTTTC	CASSQARGSNVLTF
TRBJ1-2	TRBV4-1	TRBD1	TGCGCCAGCAGCCAAGATAGGGGTCAGGGGGTGGGCTATGGCTACACCTTC	CASSQDRGQGVGYGYTF
TRBJ2-5	TRBV15	TRBD2	TGTGCCACCAGCAGATCAAGTATGGTCGCGGGAGGAGGGGAGACCCAGTACTTC	CATSRSSMVAGGGETQYF
TRBJ1-2	TRBV5-6	TRBD1	TGTGCCAGCAGCCCGACAGGGGAAGAGAGCTACACCTTC	CASSPTGEESYTF